These 3 T cell receptor beta chains were sequenced from one sample in a study of blood T cell repertoires in COVID-19 (dated by TCRdb to about 2020). The library was made by the immunoSEQ multiplex PCR assay. The immuneACCESS repertoire file appears here via TCRdb, limited to in-frame rearrangements. These files lack a portion of the clones; in checked studies, under half of the deficit traces to unresolved V genes, and the cause of the others is not known. The sample profile shows some 120,000 clones; about 83% of them were found once. Roughly 13% of the sample comes from the top ten. The specimen sequenced was peripheral blood. Receptors were obtained from a human donor in a cohort sampled during active COVID-19.

The V and J genes are TRBV5-8 and TRBJ1-5; D gene unclear. CDR1 is SGHTS and CDR2 is YDEGEE in the germline V gene. V lost 0 bases, J lost 0 bases, and 10 bases lay in between. CDR3 size: 16 residues. Here the CDR3 DNA reads TGTGCCAGCAGCTTGGCCGGCGGAAATAGCAATCAGCCCCAGCATTTT. This translates into CASSLAGGNSNQPQHF.

This clone showed up just once. The chain employs TRBV9 and TRBJ1-3; D not resolved. The ends were cut back, 2 bases at V and 2 bases at J, with 11 bases in the middle. Per germline, CDR1 SGDLS and CDR2 YYNGEE. The CDR3 has 15 residues. Here the CDR3 DNA reads TGTGCCAGCAGCGTTGCCGGGATCACTGGAAACACCATATATTTT. It translates to CASSVAGITGNTIYF.

The chain links TRBV5-1 to TRBJ1-3; possibly TRBD1 for D (6 bases). With 6 bases removed from V and 2 bases from J, the gap between germline ends came to 12 bases. Germline V gene sequence: CDR1 SGHRS, CDR2 YFSETQ. The CDR3 runs 14 residues. The CDR3 protein is CASKRGWTGNTIYF. The CDR3 DNA sequence: TGCGCCAGCAAGAGGGGGTGGACTGGAAACACCATATATTTT.